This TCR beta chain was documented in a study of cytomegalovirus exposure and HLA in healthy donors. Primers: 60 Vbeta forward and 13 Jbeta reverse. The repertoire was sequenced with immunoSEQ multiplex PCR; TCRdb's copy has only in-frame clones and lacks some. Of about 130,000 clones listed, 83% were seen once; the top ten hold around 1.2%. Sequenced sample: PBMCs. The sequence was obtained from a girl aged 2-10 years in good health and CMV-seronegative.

In nucleotides, the CDR3 is TGTGCCAGCAGCGGAGGGACAGGGGGCGATGAGCAGTTCTTC. Its translation is CASSGGTGGDEQFF. The chain couples TRBV5-4 to TRBJ2-1, with 12 bases identical to TRBD1. Germline lookup yields CDR1 SGHNT and CDR2 YYREEE (reference sequence). Trimming at V came to 4 bases and at J to 8 bases, leaving 4 bases not matched to a gene. The CDR3 is 14 amino acids. The entire variable domain, with the rest obtained from reference TRBV5-4 and TRBJ2-1, is as follows: ETGVTQSPTHLIKTRGQQVTLRCSSQSGHNTVSWYQQALGQGPQFIFQYYREEENGRGNFPPRFSGLQFPNYSSELNVNALELDDSALYLCASSGGTGGDEQFFGPGTRLTVL.